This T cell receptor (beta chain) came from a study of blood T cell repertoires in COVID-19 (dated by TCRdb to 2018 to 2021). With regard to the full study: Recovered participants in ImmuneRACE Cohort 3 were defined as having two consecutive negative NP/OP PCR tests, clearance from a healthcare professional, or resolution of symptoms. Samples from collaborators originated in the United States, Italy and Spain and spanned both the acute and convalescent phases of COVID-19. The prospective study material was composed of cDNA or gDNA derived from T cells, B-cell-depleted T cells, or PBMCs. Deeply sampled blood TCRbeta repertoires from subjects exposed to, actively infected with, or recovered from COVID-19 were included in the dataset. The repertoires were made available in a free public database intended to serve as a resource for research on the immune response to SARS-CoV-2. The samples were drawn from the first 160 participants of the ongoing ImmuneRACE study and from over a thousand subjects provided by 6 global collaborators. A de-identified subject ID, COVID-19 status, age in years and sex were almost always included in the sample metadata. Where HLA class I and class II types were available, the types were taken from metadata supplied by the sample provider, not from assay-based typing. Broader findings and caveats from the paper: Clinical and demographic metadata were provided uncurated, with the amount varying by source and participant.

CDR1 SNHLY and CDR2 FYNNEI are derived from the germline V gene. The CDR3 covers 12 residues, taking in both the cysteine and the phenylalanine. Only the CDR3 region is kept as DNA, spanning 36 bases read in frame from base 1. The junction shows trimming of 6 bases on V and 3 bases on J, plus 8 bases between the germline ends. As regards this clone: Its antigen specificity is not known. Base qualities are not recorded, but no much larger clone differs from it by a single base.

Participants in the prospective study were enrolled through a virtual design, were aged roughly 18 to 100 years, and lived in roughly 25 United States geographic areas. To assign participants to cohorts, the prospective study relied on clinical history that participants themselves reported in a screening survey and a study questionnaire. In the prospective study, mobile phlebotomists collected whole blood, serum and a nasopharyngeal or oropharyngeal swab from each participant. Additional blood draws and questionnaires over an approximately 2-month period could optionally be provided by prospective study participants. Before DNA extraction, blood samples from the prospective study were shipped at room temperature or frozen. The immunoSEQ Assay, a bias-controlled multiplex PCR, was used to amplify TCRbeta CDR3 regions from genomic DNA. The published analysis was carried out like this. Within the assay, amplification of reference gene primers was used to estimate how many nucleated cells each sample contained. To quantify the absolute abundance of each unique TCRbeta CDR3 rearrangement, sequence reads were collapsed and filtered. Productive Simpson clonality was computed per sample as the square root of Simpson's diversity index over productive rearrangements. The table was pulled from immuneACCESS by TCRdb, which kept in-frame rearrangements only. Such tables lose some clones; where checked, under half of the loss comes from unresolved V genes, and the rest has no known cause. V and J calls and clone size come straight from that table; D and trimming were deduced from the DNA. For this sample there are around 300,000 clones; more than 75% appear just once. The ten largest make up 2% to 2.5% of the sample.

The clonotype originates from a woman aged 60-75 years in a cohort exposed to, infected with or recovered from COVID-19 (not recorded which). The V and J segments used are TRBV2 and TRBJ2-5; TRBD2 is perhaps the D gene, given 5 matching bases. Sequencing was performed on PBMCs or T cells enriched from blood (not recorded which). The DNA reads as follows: TGTGCCAGCAGGGTAGCGAAAGAGACCCAGTACTTC. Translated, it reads CASRVAKETQYF.